This T cell receptor beta chain came from a study of T cell responses to AZD1222 COVID-19 vaccine (dated by TCRdb to about 2021). Background for the entire study: AZD1222 recipients whose second dose came at about 4 weeks and those whose second dose came at about 12 weeks were combined into one group, since spike-specific TCR depth and breadth did not differ between the two schedules. A total of about 240 trial participants underwent TCR sequencing, of whom 207 received two doses of AZD1222 and about 25 received two doses of the MenACWY control vaccine. Trial participants were enrolled by age into subgroups of 18-55, 56-69 and 70-plus years, and around 150, 28 and 57 TCR-sequenced participants, respectively, were included in these subgroups.

As to this clone: Its antigen target is currently unknown. It has no much larger one-base neighbor in the sample; base qualities were not kept.

This specimen's time point label, per the study, means: baseline before first vaccination. Vaccinee samples came from UK trials COV001 and COV002, including a single-blind randomized controlled phase 2/3 trial of AZD1222 (ChAdOx1 nCoV-19) in healthy adults. Trial participant PBMC samples were collected at day 0 and day 28 after the second dose for TCRbeta chain sequencing. The investigation overall reported the following: Reportedly, close to half of the unique spike-specific TCRs recognized epitopes lying outside the regions that are mutated in the B.1.351 and B.1.1.7 variants. Participants were mostly white British and included more females than males, and it was suggested by the authors that clonal diversity may have been underestimated. Spike-specific TCR breadth and depth rose significantly after two AZD1222 doses compared with day 0 and with MenACWY recipients. Conclusions about previously exposed vaccinees are limited, since just 6 or 7 AZD1222 recipients were seropositive for SARS-CoV-2 at baseline. Because no samples from the day 14 peak response were available, repertoires could be characterized only after the peak T cell response. The 56-69-year group was small, and its depth increase did not reach significance, likely because of low power. Vaccine-associated CD4 TCRs spanned the whole spike protein, with dominant responses in regions 160-218 and 743-854.

The CDR3 regions of human TCRbeta chains were analyzed by immunosequencing. Turning to the authors' computational methods: TCRs in the repertoires were matched against a reference library of SARS-CoV-2-specific TCRs that had been generated with the MIRA antigen-specificity platform. Breadth was defined as the fraction of unique TCRs that were SARS-CoV-2-associated, and depth was defined as the fraction of total T cells that were SARS-CoV-2-associated. Using the MIRA data, every spike-specific TCR was mapped to the spike region that the TCR reacted to and assigned to either a CD4 or a CD8 class. Log10-transformed breadth and depth values were compared by one-way ANOVA with Sidak's multiple comparisons tests. Here the immuneACCESS table is served through TCRdb, limited to in-frame sequences with V and J called. Missing clones are a known gap in these copies; in checked studies unresolved V genes cover under half, and the rest lacks a known reason. V, J and clone size were drawn from that table, and D and trimming were deduced from the DNA. The sample table contains roughly 130,000 clones; only one count was recorded for roughly 94% of them. Roughly 6.6% of the sample belongs to the ten largest clones.

The receptor was derived from an adult in good health. This sample comprised peripheral blood, obtained on day 0 of AZD1222 vaccination.

CDR3 region: CATRDSQNEKLFF. The DNA sequence is TGTGCCACCCGGGACAGCCAGAATGAAAAACTGTTTTTT. The chain is made from TRBV19 and TRBJ1-4; TRBD1 aligns with 7 central bases. The CDR3 spans 13 residues, from the cysteine through the phenylalanine. Of the read, only the CDR3 DNA is kept; its 39 bases are in frame from base 1. From V the trimming removes 10 bases and from J it removes 5 bases, while the gene matches leave 7 bases of the junction unaccounted for. CDR1 and CDR2 are drawn from the germline V gene (reference sequence): LNHDA, SQIVND. When the CDR3 is completed using the reference TRBV19 and TRBJ1-4 genes on either side, the full variable domain is DGGITQSPKYLFRKEGQNVTLSCEQNLNHDAMYWYRQDPGQGLRLIYYSQIVNDFQKGDIAEGYSVSREKKESFPLTVTSAQKNPTAFYLCATRDSQNEKLFFGSGTQLSVL.